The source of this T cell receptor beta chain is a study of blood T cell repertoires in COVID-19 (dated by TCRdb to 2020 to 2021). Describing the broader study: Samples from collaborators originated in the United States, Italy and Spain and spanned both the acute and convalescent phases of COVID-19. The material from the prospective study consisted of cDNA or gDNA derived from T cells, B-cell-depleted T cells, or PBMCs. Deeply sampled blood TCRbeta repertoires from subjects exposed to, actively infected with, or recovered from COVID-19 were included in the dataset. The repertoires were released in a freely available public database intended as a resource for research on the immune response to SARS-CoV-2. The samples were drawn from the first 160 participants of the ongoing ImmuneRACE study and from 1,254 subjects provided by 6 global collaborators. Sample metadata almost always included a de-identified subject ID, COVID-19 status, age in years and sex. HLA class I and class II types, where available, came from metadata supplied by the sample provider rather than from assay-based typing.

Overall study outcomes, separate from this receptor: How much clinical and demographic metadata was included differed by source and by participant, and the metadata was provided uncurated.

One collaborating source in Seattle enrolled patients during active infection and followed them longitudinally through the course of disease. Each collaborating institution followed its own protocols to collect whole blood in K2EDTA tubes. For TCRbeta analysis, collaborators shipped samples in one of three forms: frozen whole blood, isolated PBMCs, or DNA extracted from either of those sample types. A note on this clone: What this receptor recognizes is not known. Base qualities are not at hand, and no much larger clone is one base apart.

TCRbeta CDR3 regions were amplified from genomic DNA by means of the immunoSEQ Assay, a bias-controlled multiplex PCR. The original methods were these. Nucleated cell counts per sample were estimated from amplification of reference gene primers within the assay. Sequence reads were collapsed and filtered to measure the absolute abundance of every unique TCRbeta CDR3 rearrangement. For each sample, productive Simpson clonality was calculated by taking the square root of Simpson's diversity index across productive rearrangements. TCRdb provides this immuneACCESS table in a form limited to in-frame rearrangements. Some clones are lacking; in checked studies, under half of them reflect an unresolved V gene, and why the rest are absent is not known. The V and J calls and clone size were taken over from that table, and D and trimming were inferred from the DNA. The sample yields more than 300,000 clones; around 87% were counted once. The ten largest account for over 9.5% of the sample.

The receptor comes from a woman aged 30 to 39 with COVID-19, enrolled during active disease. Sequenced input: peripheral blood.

The bases read TGTGCCAGCAGCTTAACAGGGACCTATAATTCACCCCTCCACTTT. Translated, it reads CASSLTGTYNSPLHF. The chain couples TRBV5-6 to TRBJ1-6; the best D guess is TRBD1, with 6 bases matching. Inclusive of the bounding cysteine and phenylalanine, the CDR3 is 15 residues long. Kept here is only the CDR3 DNA, which spans 45 bases and is read in frame from base 1. Deletion took 2 bases off V and 2 bases off J, with a span of 8 bases between the germline ends. CDR1 and CDR2 are read off the germline V gene as SGHDT and YYEEEE.